Only one count was recorded for the clone carrying this T cell receptor (beta chain). Authors' processing steps: Researchers report that nucleated cell counts were estimated from reference gene primer amplification. Repertoires were generated with immunoSEQ multiplex PCR, while TCRdb's copy carries only in-frame clones and drops some. The D gene and trimming were derived from the DNA, and the V and J assignments and clone size from that table. The table has 160,000 or so clones, 89% seen once. This sample stems from a study of blood T cell repertoires in COVID-19. Whole-study context: Samples taken during acute and convalescent COVID-19 were collected in the United States, Italy and Spain.

Germline V gives CDR1 KGHSH, CDR2 LQKENI. The CDR3 consists of 14 residues. The V gene end was trimmed by 3 bases and the J gene end by 4 bases; junction bases not matched to a gene: 2. The genes are TRBV18 and TRBJ2-7; 11 positions agree with TRBD2. This TCR was sampled from a man aged 55 to 70 with acute or convalescent COVID-19. Material for sequencing was peripheral blood. CDR3 in DNA: TGTGCCAGCTCACCGGCTAGCGGGAGGTACGAGCAGTACTTC. Its translation is CASSPASGRYEQYF.